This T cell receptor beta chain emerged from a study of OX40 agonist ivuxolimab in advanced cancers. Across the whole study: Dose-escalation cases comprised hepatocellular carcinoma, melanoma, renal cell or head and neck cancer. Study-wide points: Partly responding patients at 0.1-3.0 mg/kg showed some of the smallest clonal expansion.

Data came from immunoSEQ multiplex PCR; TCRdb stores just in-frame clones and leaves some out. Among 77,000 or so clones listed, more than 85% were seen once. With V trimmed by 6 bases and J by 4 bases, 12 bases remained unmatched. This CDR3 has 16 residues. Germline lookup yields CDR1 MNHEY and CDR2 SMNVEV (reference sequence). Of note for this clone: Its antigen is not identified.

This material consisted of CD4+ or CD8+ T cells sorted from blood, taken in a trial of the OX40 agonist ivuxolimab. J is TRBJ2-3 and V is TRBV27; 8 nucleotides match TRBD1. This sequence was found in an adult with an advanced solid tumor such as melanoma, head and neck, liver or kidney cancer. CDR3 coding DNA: TGTGCCAGCAGGGCCTGGGGGCCAGGGGGCCCAGATACGCAGTATTTT. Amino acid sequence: CASRAWGPGGPDTQYF.